This TCR beta chain was observed in a study of identifying expanded T cells in peripheral blood. Study results and caveats: Roughly 2-week clone count variance significantly increased as total template count grew. Technical replicates showed around 1.2 changed clones; roughly two weeks about 16; four weeks 19.

No infections or other immune events were documented during collection. Germline V lookup: CDR1 SGDLS, CDR2 YYNGEE. V was trimmed by 1 base and J by 0 bases, leaving 4 bases between them. There are 14 residues in the CDR3. Turning to this clone: Its antigen is unknown.

Measured with immunoSEQ multiplex PCR; TCRdb has only the in-frame clones, and not every one. The sample consists of approximately 79,000 clones, about nine tenths of them appearing once. The rearrangement links TRBV9 to TRBJ1-4; D not resolved. This TCR derives from a person between 18 and 75 years old in good health. Sample: blood. The DNA of the CDR3 is TGTGCCAGCAGCGTACAAGCAACTAATGAAAAACTGTTTTTT. This encodes CASSVQATNEKLFF. Variable domain in full (rest from reference TRBV9 and TRBJ1-4): DSGVTQTPKHLITATGQRVTLRCSPRSGDLSVYWYQQSLDQGLQFLIQYYNGEERAKGNILERFSAQQFPDLHSELNLSSLELGDSALYFCASSVQATNEKLFFGSGTQLSVL.